The 32 T cell receptor beta chains in this list originate from one sample, sequenced in a study of T cells in Graves' hyperthyroidism and ophthalmopathy. RNA transcripts served as the template for amplifying TCR beta CDR3 regions. An initial round of RT-PCR targeting the TCR CDR3 relied on the HTBI primer set. MiXCR was run by TCRdb on the multiplex PCR reads, yielding one entry per CDR3 protein. The table records roughly 510,000 distinct CDR3 sequences, less than 25% of them present only once. The sequencing input was blood. These receptors originate from a young man with Graves' hyperthyroidism.

This chain joins TRBV9 and TRBJ1-5, with D tentatively TRBD1 (6 bases). Between the trimmed V and J ends, which lost 3 bases and 10 bases, there was a span of 20 bases. Germline CDR1 reads SGDLS; CDR2 reads YYNGEE. This CDR3 region has 15 residues. CDR3 sequence: CASSAHPGAQGPQHF. The DNA for the CDR3 is TGTGCCAGCAGCGCCCACCCAGGGGCCCAGGGCCCCCAGCATTTT. Looking up the rest from reference TRBV9 and TRBJ1-5 gives the full variable domain: DSGVTQTPKHLITATGQRVTLRCSPRSGDLSVYWYQQSLDQGLQFLIQYYNGEERAKGNILERFSAQQFPDLHSELNLSSLELGDSALYFCASSAHPGAQGPQHFGDGTRLSIL.

Many counts were recorded for this clonotype. The chain uses TRBV6-2 or TRBV6-3 and TRBJ1-5, with D possibly TRBD1 on 5 matching bases. Germline-derived CDR1 and CDR2 are MNHEY and SVGEGT. The V end lost 6 bases, the J end lost 6 bases, and 12 bases lay between the germline ends. The CDR3 has 13 residues. The CDR3 loop is CASSGGGAQPQHF. In DNA form, the CDR3 reads TGTGCCAGCAGCGGCGGCGGGGCTCAGCCCCAGCATTTT.

This clonotype was seen a handful of times. This chain uses TRBV11-3 with TRBJ1-6, with a weak D call TRBD1 (5 bases). Trimming removed 2 bases from V and 16 bases from J, with 18 bases in between. Germline V gives CDR1 SGHNT, CDR2 YENEEA. The CDR3 is 14 amino acids. This CDR3 is CASSLYPVDSPLHF. The CDR3 DNA reads as TGTGCCAGCAGCTTATACCCCGTCGACAGCCCTCTCCACTTT.

The chain carries TRBV12-3 or TRBV12-4 and TRBJ2-5, with D possibly matching TRBD1 (6 bases). The ends were cut back, 4 bases at V and 7 bases at J, with 19 bases in the middle. There are 15 residues in the CDR3. CDR3 in amino acids: CASSSLRDNRATQYF. The CDR3 DNA reads as TGTGCCAGCAGTTCACTTCGGGACAATAGGGCGACCCAGTACTTC.

In its sample, this clonotype was seen a few times. CDR3 nucleotide sequence: TGTGCCAGCAGCACGGACGTCTCCTGGGGAGAGACCCAGTACTTC. Protein product: CASSTDVSWGETQYF. The chain has TRBV11-2 and TRBJ2-5; no reliable D call. Germline V lookup: CDR1 SGHAT, CDR2 FQNNGV. The V gene lost 5 bases and the J gene lost 4 bases, with 17 bases spanning the gap. The length of the CDR3 is 15 residues.

This clonotype was counted at least ten times. V is TRBV6-5 and J is TRBJ1-2; 7 nucleotides match TRBD1. CDR1 and CDR2 (germline): MNHEY, SVGAGI. The trim removed 2 bases at V and 7 bases at J, leaving 1 base unmatched. CDR3 length equals 12 residues. For the CDR3, the DNA is TGTGCCAGCAGTTACGACAGGGTTGGCTACACCTTC. It encodes CASSYDRVGYTF.

The chain employs TRBV11-2 and TRBJ1-5; D is unclear. Between the trimmed V and J ends, which lost 6 bases and 6 bases, there was a span of 12 bases. The CDR3 sequence is 13 residues long. CDR1 SGHAT and CDR2 FQNNGV come from the germline V gene. The CDR3 DNA reads TGTGCCAGCAGTTTATTTATCAGTCAGCCCCAGCATTTT. Translating it yields CASSLFISQPQHF.

At least ten counts were recorded for this clonotype. The chain uses TRBV10-3 and TRBJ1-1; the D is unclear. Trimming removed 3 bases from V and 0 bases from J, with 8 bases in between. Germline V gene sequence: CDR1 ENHRY, CDR2 SYGVKD. This CDR3 is built from 14 residues. The CDR3 DNA reads as TGTGCCATCAGTGACCAGTTACTGAACACTGAAGCTTTCTTT. The encoded protein is CAISDQLLNTEAFF.

This clonotype was detected ten times or more. This rearrangement joins TRBV25-1 to TRBJ2-5; possible D gene TRBD1, 5 bases. The V end was cut by 2 bases, the J end by 4 bases, with 14 bases between. This CDR3 spans 15 amino acids. Looked up from germline, CDR1 is MGHDK and CDR2 is SYGVNS. In DNA form, the CDR3 reads TGTGCCAGCAGTGAAGGGGCCGGTGGAGCAGAGACCCAGTACTTC. Translation: CASSEGAGGAETQYF.

This clonotype has at least ten counts. V and J are TRBV14 and TRBJ1-1; 10 nucleotides match TRBD1. This CDR3 is built from 15 residues. Trimming took 4 bases from V and 1 from J; bases not matched to a gene: 3. Germline assignment: CDR1 SGHDN and CDR2 FVKESK. CDR3 sequence: CASSLRTGGNTEAFF. CDR3 bases: TGTGCCAGCAGCCTCCGGACAGGGGGGAACACTGAAGCTTTCTTT.

This clonotype was observed at least ten times. An end of the junction does not agree with germline; a read error may underlie this. The J gene is TRBJ2-5, the V gene TRBV7-7, with 7 bases matching TRBD1. CDR3 length: 15 residues. Germline V lookup: CDR1 SSHAT, CDR2 FNYEAQ (reference sequence). The CDR3 reads CASSLEWGQQETQYF. Written as DNA, the CDR3 is TGTGCTAGCAGCTTAGAATGGGGACAGCAAGAGACCCAGTACTTC.

This clonotype was observed at least ten times. V gene TRBV5-1 combines with J gene TRBJ2-4; weak D call: TRBD1 (6 bases). This CDR3 comprises 16 residues. The germline gives CDR1 SGHRS, CDR2 YFSETQ. V lost 6 bases and J lost 3, with 19 bases in between. The CDR3 protein is CASNTVQGNDKNIQYF. For the CDR3, the DNA is TGCGCCAGCAACACCGTACAGGGAAATGACAAAAACATTCAGTACTTC.

The rearrangement joins TRBV15 to TRBJ2-7, with D perhaps TRBD1 or TRBD2 (5 bases each). The CDR3 has 14 amino acids. The germline V and J ends were trimmed by 8 bases and 0 bases, with 14 bases remaining between them. The germline CDR1 and CDR2 sequences are LNHNV and YYDKDF (reference sequence). CDR3 amino acids: CATREGLLSYEQYF. The CDR3 nucleotides read TGTGCCACCCGAGAGGGGCTCCTCTCCTACGAGCAGTACTTC.

This clonotype was observed a few times. The chain carries TRBV11-2 and TRBJ1-1; D is possibly TRBD1 (5 bases). The CDR3 is made up of 15 amino acids. Germline V gene lookup returns CDR1 SGHAT and CDR2 FQNNGV. Trimming removed 5 bases from V and 1 base from J, with 14 bases in between. For the CDR3, the DNA is TGTGCCAGCAGCCATTCGGGACGGAGGAACACTGAAGCTTTCTTT. Translated: CASSHSGRRNTEAFF.

This clonotype was counted ten times or more. The gene calls are TRBV28 and TRBJ1-6; tentatively, D is TRBD1 (5 bases). Deletions cut 5 bases from V and 4 bases from J, with 9 bases between. Germline CDR1 is MDHEN and CDR2 is SYDVKM. This CDR3 comprises 14 residues. The CDR3 region has the DNA TGTGCCAGCAGTCTGGGACTTTATAATTCACCCCTCCACTTT. Translating it yields CASSLGLYNSPLHF.

This clonotype was seen ten or more times. The chain combines TRBV10-3 with TRBJ1-2, with D unresolved. Germline V CDR1 and CDR2: ENHRY, SYGVKD. V was cut by 1 base and J by 3 bases, with 9 bases left in between. The CDR3 sequence is 14 residues long. The CDR3 DNA reads as TGTGCCATCAGTGAGTTCAGAGGCGACTATGGCTACACCTTC. This translates into CAISEFRGDYGYTF.

This clonotype appeared a few times. The V and J genes are TRBV27 and TRBJ1-6, with D uncertain. CDR3 length: 15 amino acids. The V end was cut by 7 bases, the J end by 0 bases, with 10 bases between. CDR1 MNHEY and CDR2 SMNVEV come from the germline V gene (reference sequence). This CDR3 is CASTPLGSYNSPLHF. Here the CDR3 DNA reads TGTGCCAGCACCCCGTTAGGCTCCTATAATTCACCCCTCCACTTT.

This clonotype appeared many times. The chain recombines TRBV15 with TRBJ2-7; no definite D call. The CDR3 totals 14 residues. V lost 3 bases, J lost 0 bases, and 9 bases lay in between. Germline loops: CDR1 LNHNV, CDR2 YYDKDF (reference sequence). CDR3 in amino acids: CATSRSGDSYEQYF. The DNA of the CDR3 is TGTGCCACCAGCAGGAGTGGAGACTCCTACGAGCAGTACTTC.

This clonotype was seen repeatedly, ten times or more. This sequence joins TRBV12-3 or TRBV12-4 and TRBJ1-6; D remains ambiguous. Trimming pared 5 bases from V and 10 bases from J, leaving 15 bases between. The CDR3 loop spans 14 amino acids. CDR3 protein: CASSKDVLGSPLHF. DNA for the CDR3: TGTGCCAGCAGTAAGGACGTACTGGGGTCACCCCTCCACTTT.

A few counts support this clonotype. Being one base from a much bigger clone, this may be a read error. The chain uses TRBV12-3 or TRBV12-4 and TRBJ2-5; TRBD2 agrees at 8 bases. This CDR3 region has 14 residues. V lost 5 bases and J lost 5; bases outside the gene matches: 7. The CDR3 DNA sequence: TGTGCCAGCAGTGGGACTAGGGTTGGGGAGACCCAGTACTTC. Translated, it gives CASSGTRVGETQYF.

V is TRBV13 and J is TRBJ1-1; tentatively, D is TRBD1 (6 bases). V lost 5 bases, J lost 4 bases, and 14 bases lay in between. CDR1 is PRHDT and CDR2 is FYEKMQ in the germline V gene (reference sequence). This CDR3 region has 14 residues. The CDR3 DNA is TGTGCCAGCAGCCCTTCACAGGGCGGCACTGAAGCTTTCTTT. This sequence encodes CASSPSQGGTEAFF.

With regard to this clonotype: A junction end diverges from the germline sequence, so it may reflect a read error. The chain recombines TRBV7-8 with TRBJ2-5; D may be TRBD2 (6 bases). This CDR3 is 15 amino acids long. The germline V gene encodes CDR1 SGHVS and CDR2 FQNEAQ. The CDR3 reads CASSLVGTPGESQYF. The CDR3 DNA reads TGTGCCAGCAGCTTAGTCGGGACGCCGGGAGAGAGCCAGTACTTC.

This clonotype was observed a few times. The rearrangement joins TRBV12-3 or TRBV12-4 to TRBJ2-7; 8 bases are a match to TRBD2. Trimming cost V 5 bases and J 4 bases; bases outside gene matches: 10. There are 15 residues in the CDR3. The CDR3 sequence: CASSPGFGTSYEQYF. The DNA of the CDR3 is TGTGCCAGCAGTCCCGGCTTTGGGACTAGTTACGAGCAGTACTTC.

This clonotype came up once. V and J are TRBV6-1 and TRBJ1-2, with D unclear. Per the germline V gene, CDR1 is MNHNS and CDR2 is SASEGT. The length of the CDR3 is 14 residues. V was clipped by 4 bases and J by 7 bases, with 16 bases between them. The CDR3 region is CASSGSLTPGGYTF. Written as DNA, the CDR3 is TGTGCCAGCAGTGGGTCTCTAACGCCGGGTGGCTACACCTTC.

This clonotype was detected many times. The chain uses TRBV6-5 and TRBJ1-5, with 7 bases aligning to TRBD1. V lost 4 bases, J lost 4 bases, and 13 bases stayed unmatched. The CDR3 extends over 17 amino acids. Per germline, CDR1 MNHEY and CDR2 SVGAGI. The CDR3 nucleotides read TGTGCCAGCAGTTCCGGGACAGCAGTTATTACGAATCAGCCCCAGCATTTT. Amino acid sequence: CASSSGTAVITNQPQHF.

This clonotype occurred a few times. J is TRBJ2-3 and V is TRBV2, with D possibly called TRBD1 or TRBD2 (5 bases each). The germline V gene encodes CDR1 SNHLY and CDR2 FYNNEI. The CDR3 is made up of 11 amino acids. The V and J ends lost 6 bases and 6 bases respectively, with 7 bases between them. CDR3 sequence (DNA): TGTGCCAGCAGAGAGGGGGATACGCAGTATTTT. Protein sequence: CASREGDTQYF.

This clonotype has ten or more counts. The rearrangement links TRBV27 to TRBJ2-5; 14 bases are a match to TRBD2. The length of the CDR3 is 16 residues. Germline loops: CDR1 MNHEY, CDR2 SMNVEV (reference sequence). J was trimmed by 2 bases and V by 5 bases; bases with no gene match: 4. The chain's CDR3 is CASSPRTSGGQETQYF. The CDR3 DNA follows: TGTGCCAGCAGTCCCCGGACTAGCGGGGGGCAAGAGACCCAGTACTTC.

This clonotype was detected many times. The chain links TRBV6-1 to TRBJ1-5; possible D gene TRBD1, 5 bases. Trimming stripped 3 bases from V and 7 bases from J, with 22 bases between. Germline V gives CDR1 MNHNS, CDR2 SASEGT. The CDR3 runs 17 residues. The CDR3 loop is CASSEGQGKGWYQPQHF. The CDR3 DNA reads TGTGCCAGCAGTGAGGGTCAGGGTAAAGGATGGTACCAGCCCCAGCATTTT.

The chain combines TRBV7-9 with TRBJ2-7; 7 nucleotides line up with TRBD2. Germline lookup yields CDR1 SEHNR and CDR2 FQNEAQ (reference sequence). J lost 4 bases, V lost 4 bases, and 4 bases had no gene match. The CDR3 consists of 13 residues. Written as DNA, the CDR3 is TGTGCCAGCAGCTCGGACGGGGGGTACGAGCAGTACTTC. It translates to CASSSDGGYEQYF.

The chain carries TRBV29-1 and TRBJ1-2; no definite D call. Trimming shortened V by 2 bases and J by 8 bases, and 6 bases separated the two germline ends. The CDR3 loop spans 10 amino acids. Germline V gene data show CDR1 as SQVTM and CDR2 as ANQGSEA. CDR3 protein: CSVETGGYTF. The CDR3 nucleotides read TGCAGCGTTGAAACTGGGGGCTACACCTTC. The complete variable domain, with remaining parts taken from reference TRBV29-1 and TRBJ1-2, reads SAVISQKPSRDICQRGTSLTIQCQVDSQVTMMFWYRQQPGQSLTLIATANQGSEATYESGFVIDKFPISRPNLTFSTLTVSNMSPEDSSIYLCSVETGGYTFGSGTRLTVV.

This clonotype occurred many times. The rearrangement joins TRBV6-1 to TRBJ1-2; no reliable D call. The CDR3 runs 16 residues. In germline, CDR1 is MNHNS, CDR2 SASEGT. V lost 2 bases to trimming and J lost 0 bases, with 13 bases between them. The CDR3 nucleotides read TGTGCCAGCAGTGAACCGACTGTGGCGGCTAACTATGGCTACACCTTC. Translating gives CASSEPTVAANYGYTF.

This clonotype has just a few counts. The rearrangement joins TRBV12-3 or TRBV12-4 to TRBJ2-5; TRBD2 agrees at 10 bases. The CDR3 consists of 15 residues. V trimming: 4 bases; J trimming: 1 base; junction bases outside the gene matches: 3. CDR3 amino acids: CASSSLAGAQETQYF. The DNA of the CDR3 is TGTGCCAGCAGTTCCCTAGCGGGGGCCCAAGAGACCCAGTACTTC.